The next 26 T cell receptor beta chains were all read from a single sample in a study of blood T cell repertoires in COVID-19. The method was immunoSEQ multiplex PCR; TCRdb's version includes in-frame clones alone and lacks a portion of them. The profile shows 150,000 or so clones, approximately 85% of them singletons. The sequencing input was peripheral blood. These receptors all stem from a man in his fifties or sixties with COVID-19, enrolled during active disease.

This chain links TRBV28 with TRBJ2-5; 9 nucleotides line up with TRBD1. The CDR3 runs to 13 residues. Germline V gives CDR1 MDHEN, CDR2 SYDVKM. The trim removed 6 bases at V and 6 bases at J, leaving 5 bases unmatched. CDR3 sequence (DNA): TGTGCCAGCAGAGAACAGGGGGCGAAGACCCAGTACTTC. It encodes CASREQGAKTQYF.

The chain combines TRBV27 with TRBJ1-1, with D uncertain. Deletions cut 3 bases from V and 0 bases from J, with 11 bases between. Per germline, CDR1 MNHEY and CDR2 SMNVEV (reference sequence). CDR3 length: 15 residues. The CDR3 nucleotides read TGTGCCAGCAGTTTTGATCCTAGTATGAACACTGAAGCTTTCTTT. Translated, it gives CASSFDPSMNTEAFF.

J is TRBJ1-6 and V is TRBV14, with D unclear. Germline V CDR1 and CDR2: SGHDN, FVKESK. V was shortened by 2 bases and J by 11 bases, with 22 bases between the two germline ends. This CDR3 comprises 17 residues. For the CDR3, the DNA is TGTGCCAGCAGCCAACAAGCATCCGGGTTGTCGTCGGCACCCCTCCACTTT. This gives the protein CASSQQASGLSSAPLHF.

This chain uses TRBV19 with TRBJ1-6; 9 bases align to TRBD1. This CDR3 is built from 15 residues. Germline V gene lookup returns CDR1 LNHDA and CDR2 SQIVND (reference sequence). With V trimmed by 5 bases and J by 6 bases, 5 bases remained unmatched. The CDR3 loop is CASSSKTGGNSPLHF. The CDR3 nucleotides read TGTGCCAGTAGTTCTAAGACAGGGGGTAATTCACCCCTCCACTTT. The full variable domain, its missing parts supplied by reference TRBV19 and TRBJ1-6, is DGGITQSPKYLFRKEGQNVTLSCEQNLNHDAMYWYRQDPGQGLRLIYYSQIVNDFQKGDIAEGYSVSREKKESFPLTVTSAQKNPTAFYLCASSSKTGGNSPLHFGNGTRLTVT.

This rearrangement joins TRBV6-5 to TRBJ2-7; 8 nucleotides agree with TRBD1. The J segment lost 2 bases and the V segment lost 6 bases, leaving 3 bases of the junction unmatched. Germline CDR1 reads MNHEY; CDR2 reads SVGAGI. The CDR3 is made up of 13 amino acids. CDR3 sequence reads: CASRGTGAYEQYF. In DNA form, the CDR3 reads TGTGCCAGCAGGGGGACAGGAGCCTACGAGCAGTACTTC.

The chain carries TRBV18 and TRBJ1-1; D is perhaps TRBD1 (6 bases). The CDR3 extends over 14 amino acids. Trimming cost V 1 base and J 4 bases, with 10 bases left between them. From germline, CDR1 is KGHSH and CDR2 LQKENI. CDR3 DNA: TGTGCCAGCTCACCACAGGGGGTGGGCACTGAAGCTTTCTTT. Its protein is CASSPQGVGTEAFF.

This clone was observed a single time. The chain combines TRBV5-6 with TRBJ1-1; D call uncertain. Germline assignment: CDR1 SGHDT and CDR2 YYEEEE. Trimming stripped 5 bases from V and 6 bases from J, with 8 bases between. The CDR3 extends over 11 amino acids. The CDR3 here is CASRSKSEAFF. CDR3 sequence (DNA): TGTGCCAGCAGGTCTAAATCTGAAGCTTTCTTT. Together with reference TRBV5-6 and TRBJ1-1, the CDR3 gives the full variable domain: DAGVTQSPTHLIKTRGQQVTLRCSPKSGHDTVSWYQQALGQGPQFIFQYYEEEERQRGNFPDRFSGHQFPNYSSELNVNALLLGDSALYLCASRSKSEAFFGQGTRLTVV.

In DNA, the CDR3 is TGTGCCAGCAGTTCCCCGACAGGGGGATATGGCTACACCTTC. Translating gives CASSSPTGGYGYTF. The chain couples TRBV6-5 to TRBJ1-2; TRBD1 matches at 9 bases. CDR1 is MNHEY, CDR2 SVGAGI, per germline. Trimming at V came to 4 bases and at J to 5 bases, leaving 5 bases not matched to a gene. The CDR3 consists of 14 residues.

The chain is built from TRBV6-5 and TRBJ1-1; D is uncertain. Germline V gives CDR1 MNHEY, CDR2 SVGAGI. CDR3 length: 11 residues. Trimming stripped 6 bases from V and 11 bases from J, with 13 bases between. The CDR3, as DNA: TGTGCCAGCAGAAACTCACGTGTGGCTTTCTTT. Residues: CASRNSRVAFF.

In its sample, this clone was seen a few times. In the same sample, other DNA sequences code for this CDR3. The J gene is TRBJ2-5, the V gene TRBV11-2; 12 bases agree with TRBD2. The CDR3 loop spans 16 amino acids. Germline CDR1 SGHAT, CDR2 FQNNGV. V gave up 0 bases and J gave up 6 bases; unmatched junction bases: 5. The CDR3 is CASSLDLAGGQKTQYF. The DNA for the CDR3 is TGTGCCAGCAGCTTAGATCTAGCGGGGGGGCAAAAGACCCAGTACTTC.

The chain uses TRBV6-1 and TRBJ1-1; 10 bases are a match to TRBD1. The CDR3 runs 15 residues. Germline CDR1 is MNHNS and CDR2 is SASEGT. The V segment lost 4 bases and the J segment 4 bases; nucleotides outside the gene matches: 6. CDR3 residues: CASSGEWTGGTEAFF. DNA of the CDR3: TGTGCCAGCAGTGGGGAGTGGACAGGGGGCACTGAAGCTTTCTTT.

The rearrangement uses TRBV24-1 and TRBJ1-2; D possibly corresponds to TRBD1 (5 bases). The CDR3 contains 13 residues. CDR1 KGHDR and CDR2 SFDVKD come from the germline V gene. Between the trimmed V and J ends, which lost 6 bases and 4 bases, there was a span of 11 bases. CDR3 region: CATSSGLAYGYTF. Here the CDR3 DNA reads TGTGCCACCAGTTCGGGACTCGCCTATGGCTACACCTTC.

This clone was recorded a few times. This chain joins TRBV3-1 (or the pseudogene TRBV3-2) and TRBJ2-3, with D maybe TRBD2 (5 bases). V was pared by 0 bases and J by 4 bases, with 14 bases between. Germline V gene lookup returns CDR1 LGHDT and CDR2 YNNKEL (reference sequence). CDR3 length: 16 residues. Here the CDR3 reads CASSQDRKLVADTQYF. The DNA for the CDR3 is TGTGCCAGCAGCCAAGATCGAAAACTAGTGGCAGATACGCAGTATTTT.

V is TRBV14 and J is TRBJ1-4; D perhaps matches TRBD1 (6 bases). The CDR3 sequence is 15 residues long. Germline assignment: CDR1 SGHDN and CDR2 FVKESK. Trimming pared 5 bases from V and 8 bases from J, leaving 18 bases between. The CDR3 DNA follows: TGTGCCAGCAGCTTCAACAGGGCTTCAGGGGAAAAACTGTTTTTT. Translating gives CASSFNRASGEKLFF.

The chain is built from TRBV6-6 and TRBJ1-5, with unresolved D. Trimming removed 4 bases from V and 0 bases from J, with 7 bases in between. Germline lookup yields CDR1 MNHNY and CDR2 SVGAGI (reference sequence). The CDR3 is 14 amino acids. The CDR3 nucleotides are TGTGCCAGCAGTTTAACTTTTAGCAATCAGCCCCAGCATTTT. Its protein is CASSLTFSNQPQHF.

This clone was seen only once. The rearrangement uses TRBV19 and TRBJ2-7, with 7 bases lining up with TRBD2. The V gene's germline CDR1 is LNHDA and CDR2 SQIVND (reference sequence). The CDR3 extends over 14 amino acids. V dropped 11 bases and J dropped 0; count of bases not matched to a gene: 10. The CDR3 reads CASGAGGSSYEQYF. DNA for the CDR3: TGTGCCTCGGGCGCGGGCGGGAGCTCCTACGAGCAGTACTTC.

This chain uses TRBV4-1 with TRBJ2-1; tentatively, D is TRBD2 (6 bases). The CDR3 has 13 amino acids. The germline gives CDR1 MGHRA, CDR2 YSYEKL. V dropped 5 bases and J dropped 9 bases, with 14 bases sitting between them. This CDR3 reads CASSRLVGGEQFF. Here the CDR3 DNA reads TGCGCCAGCAGCAGACTAGTTGGGGGTGAGCAGTTCTTC.

The gene calls are TRBV9 and TRBJ2-2; TRBD2 matches 7 bases. V shed 3 bases and J 5 bases; nucleotides not matched to a gene: 13. CDR3 size: 17 residues. CDR1 is SGDLS, CDR2 YYNGEE, per germline. The CDR3 is CASSAPGPGAGTGELFF. For the CDR3, the DNA is TGTGCCAGCAGCGCCCCCGGCCCGGGAGCGGGGACCGGGGAGCTGTTTTTT.

This clone appeared once. This same CDR3 is encoded by further DNA sequences in the sample. This chain joins TRBV2 and TRBJ1-2, with 8 bases fitting TRBD1. The CDR3 extends over 13 amino acids. Germline values: CDR1 SNHLY, CDR2 FYNNEI. After removal of 6 bases from V and 4 bases from J, the junction contained 4 bases not matched to a gene. The CDR3 nucleotides read TGTGCCAGCAGCGGACAGGGAGTCTATGGCTACACCTTC. Its protein is CASSGQGVYGYTF. The entire variable domain, with the rest obtained from reference TRBV2 and TRBJ1-2, is as follows: EPEVTQTPSHQVTQMGQEVILRCVPISNHLYFYWYRQILGQKVEFLVSFYNNEISEKSEIFDDQFSVERPDGSNFTLKIRSTKLEDSAMYFCASSGQGVYGYTFGSGTRLTVV.

The rearrangement uses TRBV15 and TRBJ2-7; 10 bases are shared with TRBD2. The CDR3 totals 16 residues. Trimming took 0 bases from V and 3 from J; bases not matched to a gene: 5. Germline V gives CDR1 LNHNV, CDR2 YYDKDF (reference sequence). The CDR3 here is CATSRDGSGGIYEQYF. CDR3 nucleotides: TGTGCCACCAGCAGAGATGGTAGCGGGGGGATCTACGAGCAGTACTTC.

This chain links TRBV6-6 with TRBJ1-1; 8 nucleotides match TRBD1. From germline, CDR1 is MNHNY and CDR2 SVGAGI (reference sequence). V shed 4 bases, J shed 7 bases, and the junction held 8 bases outside the gene matches. The CDR3 extends over 14 amino acids. CDR3 coding DNA: TGTGCCAGCAGTTCCTGGACAGGGTCCATTGAAGCTTTCTTT. Encoded protein: CASSSWTGSIEAFF.

The CDR3 sequence: CSVESPLADNEQFF. The CDR3 DNA reads TGCAGCGTTGAAAGCCCCTTAGCGGACAATGAGCAGTTCTTC. J is TRBJ2-1 and V is TRBV29-1; D possibly corresponds to TRBD2 (6 bases). The germline CDR1 and CDR2 sequences are SQVTM and ANQGSEA. This CDR3 is built from 14 residues. Trimming cost V 2 bases and J 5 bases, with 13 bases left between them.

The genes are TRBV24-1 and TRBJ2-3; D perhaps matches TRBD1 (5 bases). CDR3 length: 14 residues. Germline values: CDR1 KGHDR, CDR2 SFDVKD. V lost 1 base, J lost 2 bases, and 6 bases lay in between. The CDR3 reads CATSDLGVTDTQYF. CDR3 nucleotide sequence: TGTGCCACCAGTGATTTAGGGGTCACAGATACGCAGTATTTT.

The chain combines TRBV10-1 with TRBJ1-4; TRBD1 might be the D (6 bases). The CDR3 extends over 15 amino acids. Germline V gene lookup returns CDR1 WNHNN and CDR2 SYGVQD (reference sequence). Trimming shortened V by 5 bases and J by 5 bases, and 15 bases separated the two germline ends. DNA of the CDR3: TGCGCCAGCAGTAAAGCCGGGACACCAAATGAAAAACTGTTTTTT. It encodes CASSKAGTPNEKLFF.

The rearrangement uses TRBV3-1 (or the pseudogene TRBV3-2) and TRBJ1-3; D unresolved. Trimming took off 5 bases at V and 0 bases at J, with 5 bases between the two ends. The CDR3 loop spans 13 amino acids. The germline V gene has CDR1 LGHDT and CDR2 YNNKEL (reference sequence). The CDR3: CASSVYSGNTIYF. DNA of the CDR3: TGTGCCAGCAGCGTATACTCTGGAAACACCATATATTTT.

The chain couples TRBV18 to TRBJ1-2; D may be TRBD1 (6 bases). The CDR3 consists of 12 residues. Trimming removed 5 bases from V and 5 bases from J, with 9 bases in between. Germline CDR1 reads KGHSH; CDR2 reads LQKENI. The CDR3 DNA sequence: TGTGCCAGCTCAGATCAGGGGTATGGCTACACCTTC. Protein: CASSDQGYGYTF.